Below are 2 T cell receptor beta chains sequenced from a single sample in a study of T cell changes during pregnancy in multiple sclerosis. Produced via immunoSEQ multiplex PCR; TCRdb's table is partial and in-frame only. Of about 70,000 clones listed, approximately 94% are singletons. The source material was peripheral blood, sampled in the third trimester of pregnancy. The receptors shown here come from a female donor with multiple sclerosis, enrolled in a pregnancy study.

The chain links TRBV9 to TRBJ2-7; TRBD1 aligns across 10 bases. J gave up 7 bases and V 0 bases, and 7 bases lay outside the gene matches. The CDR3 has 15 amino acids. CDR1 SGDLS and CDR2 YYNGEE come from the germline V gene. The CDR3 loop reads CASSVAPGQGQEQYF. The CDR3 DNA follows: TGTGCCAGCAGCGTAGCCCCGGGACAGGGGCAAGAGCAGTACTTC.

This chain joins TRBV6-5 and TRBJ1-5, with TRBD1 identical over 10 bases. The CDR3 extends over 16 amino acids. Germline CDR1 reads MNHEY; CDR2 reads SVGAGI. The V segment lost 4 bases and the J segment 2 bases; nucleotides outside the gene matches: 5. The CDR3 bases are TGTGCCAGCAGTTTCCGGGACAGGGGTCGCAATCAGCCCCAGCATTTT. Its translation: CASSFRDRGRNQPQHF.